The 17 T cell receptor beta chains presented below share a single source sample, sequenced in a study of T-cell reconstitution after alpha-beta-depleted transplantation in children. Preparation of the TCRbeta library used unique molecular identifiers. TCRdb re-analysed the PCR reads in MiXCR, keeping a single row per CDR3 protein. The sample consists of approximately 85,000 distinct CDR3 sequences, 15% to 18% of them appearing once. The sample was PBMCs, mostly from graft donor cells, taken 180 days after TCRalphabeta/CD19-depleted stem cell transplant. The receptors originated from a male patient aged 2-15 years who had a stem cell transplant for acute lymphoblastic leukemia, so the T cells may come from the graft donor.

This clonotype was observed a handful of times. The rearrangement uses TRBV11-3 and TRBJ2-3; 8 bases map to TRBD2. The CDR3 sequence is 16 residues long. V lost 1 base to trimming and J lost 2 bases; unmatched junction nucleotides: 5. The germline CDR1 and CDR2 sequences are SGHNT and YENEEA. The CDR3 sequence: CASSLVFSGATDTQYF. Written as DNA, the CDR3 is TGTGCCAGCAGCTTAGTCTTTAGCGGGGCCACAGATACGCAGTATTTT.

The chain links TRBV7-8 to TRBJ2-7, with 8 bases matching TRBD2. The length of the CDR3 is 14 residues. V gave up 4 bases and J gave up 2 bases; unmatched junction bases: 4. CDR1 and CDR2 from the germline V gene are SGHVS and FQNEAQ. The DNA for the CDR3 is TGTGCCAGCAGCTCCTCGGGACTAGCCTACGAGCAGTACTTC. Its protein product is CASSSSGLAYEQYF.

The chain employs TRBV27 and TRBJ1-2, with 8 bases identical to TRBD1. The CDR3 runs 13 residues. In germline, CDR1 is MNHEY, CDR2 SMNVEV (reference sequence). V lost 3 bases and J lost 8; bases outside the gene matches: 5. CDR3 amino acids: CASSFRQGNGYTF. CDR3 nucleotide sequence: TGTGCCAGCAGTTTCCGACAGGGGAACGGCTACACCTTC.

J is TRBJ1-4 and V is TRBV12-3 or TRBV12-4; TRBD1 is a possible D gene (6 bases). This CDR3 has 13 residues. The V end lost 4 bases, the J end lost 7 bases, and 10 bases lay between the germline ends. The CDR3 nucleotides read TGTGCCAGCAGTTACCACAGGGTTGAAAAACTGTTTTTT. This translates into CASSYHRVEKLFF.

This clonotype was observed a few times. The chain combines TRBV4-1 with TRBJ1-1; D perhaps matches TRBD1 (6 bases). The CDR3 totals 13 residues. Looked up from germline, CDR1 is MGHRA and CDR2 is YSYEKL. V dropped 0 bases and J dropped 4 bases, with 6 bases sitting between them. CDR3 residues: CASSQEGGTEAFF. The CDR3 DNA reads TGCGCCAGCAGCCAAGAAGGGGGCACTGAAGCTTTCTTT.

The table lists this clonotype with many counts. CDR3 in DNA: TGTGCCAGCAGCCCTCCGAGGACGGTCTTTGCCACCATATATTTT. It encodes CASSPPRTVFATIYF. V usage is TRBV7-9 and J usage is TRBJ1-3, with D hard to call. The CDR3 covers 15 residues. From germline, CDR1 is SEHNR and CDR2 FQNEAQ (reference sequence). V gave up 5 bases and J gave up 9 bases, with 20 bases separating them.

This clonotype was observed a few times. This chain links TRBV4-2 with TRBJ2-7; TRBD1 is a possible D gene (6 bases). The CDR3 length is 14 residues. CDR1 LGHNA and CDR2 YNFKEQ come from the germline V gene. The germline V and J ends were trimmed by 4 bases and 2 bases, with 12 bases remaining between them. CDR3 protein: CASSRMTGTYEQYF. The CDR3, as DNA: TGTGCCAGCAGCCGAATGACAGGCACCTACGAGCAGTACTTC.

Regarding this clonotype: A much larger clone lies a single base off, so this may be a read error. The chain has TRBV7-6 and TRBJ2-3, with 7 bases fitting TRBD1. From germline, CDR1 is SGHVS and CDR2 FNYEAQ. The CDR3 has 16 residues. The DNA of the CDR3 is TGTTCCAGCAGCTTAGGTTTTGACAGGGTGAAGGATACGCAGTATTTT. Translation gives CSSSLGFDRVKDTQYF.

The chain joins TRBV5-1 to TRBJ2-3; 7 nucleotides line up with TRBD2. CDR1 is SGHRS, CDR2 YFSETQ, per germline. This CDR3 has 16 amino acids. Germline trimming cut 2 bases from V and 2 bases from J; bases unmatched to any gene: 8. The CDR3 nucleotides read TGCGCCAGCAGCTTTGGGCTAGCGGACGTCACAGATACGCAGTATTTT. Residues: CASSFGLADVTDTQYF.

CDR3 protein: CASSFRSLNYEQYF. The CDR3 DNA sequence: TGTGCCAGCAGCTTCAGAAGCTTAAACTACGAGCAGTACTTC. This sequence joins TRBV21-1 and TRBJ2-7. TRBV21-1 is shown as a pseudogene. The CDR3 has 14 amino acids.

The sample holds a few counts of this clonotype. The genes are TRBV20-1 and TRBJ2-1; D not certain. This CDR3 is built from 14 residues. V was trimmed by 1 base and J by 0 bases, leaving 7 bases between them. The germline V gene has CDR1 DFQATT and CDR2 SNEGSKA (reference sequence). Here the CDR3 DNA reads TGCAGTGCTAGAGGGCTCCCCTCCTACAATGAGCAGTTCTTC. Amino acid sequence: CSARGLPSYNEQFF.

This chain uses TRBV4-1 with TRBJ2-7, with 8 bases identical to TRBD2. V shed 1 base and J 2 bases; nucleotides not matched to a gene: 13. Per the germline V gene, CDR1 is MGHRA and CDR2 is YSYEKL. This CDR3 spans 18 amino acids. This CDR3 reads CASSQVVSGSGGTYEQYF. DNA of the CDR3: TGCGCCAGCAGCCAAGTCGTTTCTGGGAGCGGGGGAACCTACGAGCAGTACTTC.

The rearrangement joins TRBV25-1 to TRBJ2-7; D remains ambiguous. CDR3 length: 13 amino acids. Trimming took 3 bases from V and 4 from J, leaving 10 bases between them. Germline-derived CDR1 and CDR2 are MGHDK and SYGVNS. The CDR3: CASSEFGGYEQYF. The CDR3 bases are TGTGCCAGCAGTGAGTTCGGTGGGTACGAGCAGTACTTC.

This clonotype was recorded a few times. The CDR3 here is CSAKQGEYEQYF. DNA of the CDR3: TGCAGTGCTAAACAGGGGGAGTACGAGCAGTACTTC. V and J are TRBV20-1 and TRBJ2-7, with 8 nucleotides matching TRBD1. The V segment lost 4 bases and the J segment 4 bases; nucleotides outside the gene matches: 3. Germline V gene sequence: CDR1 DFQATT, CDR2 SNEGSKA (reference sequence). This CDR3 has 12 amino acids.

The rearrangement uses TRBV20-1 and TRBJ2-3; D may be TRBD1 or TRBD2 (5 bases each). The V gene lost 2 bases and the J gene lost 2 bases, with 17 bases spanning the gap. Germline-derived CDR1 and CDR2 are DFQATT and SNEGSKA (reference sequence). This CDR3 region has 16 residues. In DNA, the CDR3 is TGCAGTGCTAGATCCGGGGCCAGGTGGGCCACAGATACGCAGTATTTT. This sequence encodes CSARSGARWATDTQYF.

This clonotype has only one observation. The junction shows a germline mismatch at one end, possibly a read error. The CDR3 DNA is TGTGCCAGCAGTCTTTTCCCTGAGGAGAATTCAACCCTCCACTTT. It translates to CASSLFPEENSTLHF. The V call is TRBV6-1, the J call TRBJ1-6; no definite D call. The CDR3 length is 15 residues. Looked up from germline, CDR1 is MNHNS and CDR2 is SASEGT.

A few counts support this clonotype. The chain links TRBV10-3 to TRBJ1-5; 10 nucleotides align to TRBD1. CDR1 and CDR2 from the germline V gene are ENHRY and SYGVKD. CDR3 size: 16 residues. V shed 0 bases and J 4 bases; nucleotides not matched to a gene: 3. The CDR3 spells CAISESGQGINQPQHF. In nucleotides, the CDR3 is TGTGCCATCAGTGAGTCGGGACAGGGGATTAATCAGCCCCAGCATTTT.